This entry lists 28 T cell receptor beta chains sequenced from one sample in a study of blood T cell repertoires in COVID-19. The method was immunoSEQ multiplex PCR; TCRdb's version includes in-frame clones alone and lacks a portion of them. The profile shows about 170,000 clones, about 80% of them singletons. The sequenced sample was peripheral blood. The receptors here all came from a man between 60 and 75 years old with acute or convalescent COVID-19.

This clone was observed once. The rearrangement joins TRBV29-1 to TRBJ2-3; D call uncertain. V lost 0 bases and J lost 0, with 13 bases in between. The CDR3 sequence is 16 residues long. CDR1 is SQVTM, CDR2 ANQGSEA, per germline. The DNA for the CDR3 is TGCAGCGTTGAAGACAGGCTGGCCTCTAGCACAGATACGCAGTATTTT. Translating it yields CSVEDRLASSTDTQYF.

The rearrangement links TRBV10-3 to TRBJ2-3; tentative D call: TRBD2 (6 bases). This CDR3 contains 14 residues. CDR1 ENHRY and CDR2 SYGVKD come from the germline V gene. V gave up 7 bases and J gave up 0 bases, with 11 bases separating them. CDR3: CAIKTGTSTDTQYF. For the CDR3, the DNA is TGTGCCATCAAAACCGGGACTAGCACAGATACGCAGTATTTT.

The chain employs TRBV29-1 and TRBJ1-1; the match to TRBD1 covers 7 bases. This CDR3 comprises 13 residues. From germline, CDR1 is SQVTM and CDR2 ANQGSEA. V trimming: 4 bases; J trimming: 1 base; junction bases outside the gene matches: 3. The CDR3, as DNA: TGCAGCGTTGTCTGGACAGGGAACACTGAAGCTTTCTTT. This sequence encodes CSVVWTGNTEAFF.

The chain is built from TRBV6-5 and TRBJ2-2, with a weak D call TRBD1 (5 bases). Trimming took off 2 bases at V and 5 bases at J, with 6 bases between the two ends. The length of the CDR3 is 13 residues. Germline V lookup: CDR1 MNHEY, CDR2 SVGAGI. The CDR3: CASSYGQTGELFF. CDR3 DNA: TGTGCCAGCAGTTACGGACAAACCGGGGAGCTGTTTTTT.

This clone was counted once. This chain links TRBV25-1 with TRBJ1-2; D remains ambiguous. The CDR3 sequence is 14 residues long. With 5 bases removed from V and 1 base from J, the gap between germline ends came to 11 bases. The germline V gene has CDR1 MGHDK and CDR2 SYGVNS. The CDR3 region has the DNA TGTGCCAGCAGTTGGCAGGATGTTAACTATGGCTACACCTTC. As protein: CASSWQDVNYGYTF.

This sequence joins TRBV3-1 (or the pseudogene TRBV3-2) and TRBJ1-1, with a weak D call TRBD1 (6 bases). V lost 4 bases, J lost 5 bases, and 17 bases lay in between. The CDR3 loop spans 15 amino acids. CDR1 is LGHDT, CDR2 YNNKEL, per germline (reference sequence). This chain's CDR3 is CASSPRRRGGTEAFF. The CDR3 DNA sequence: TGTGCCAGCAGCCCTCGTCGGAGGGGGGGAACTGAAGCTTTCTTT.

The rearrangement uses TRBV11-2 and TRBJ2-5, with a tentative D call TRBD1 (6 bases). CDR1 is SGHAT and CDR2 is FQNNGV in the germline V gene. V lost 5 bases to trimming and J lost 4 bases, with 20 bases between them. This CDR3 has 16 residues. The CDR3 DNA is TGTGCCAGCAGCGTAACGCTCGAAGAGGGGGTAGAGACCCAGTACTTC. Protein sequence: CASSVTLEEGVETQYF.

The chain has TRBV2 and TRBJ2-3; perhaps TRBD1 as D (6 bases). This CDR3 contains 14 residues. CDR1 is SNHLY, CDR2 FYNNEI, per germline. With 5 bases removed from V and 0 bases from J, the gap between germline ends came to 9 bases. The CDR3 DNA reads TGTGCCAGCAGTAGGACAGATAGCACAGATACGCAGTATTTT. Translating gives CASSRTDSTDTQYF.

This clone appeared a single time. The J gene is TRBJ1-6, the V gene TRBV25-1; TRBD1 might be the D (5 bases). V dropped 1 base and J dropped 5 bases, with 15 bases sitting between them. Germline CDR1 reads MGHDK; CDR2 reads SYGVNS. CDR3 size: 17 residues. CDR3 protein: CASSEFMGPGHNSPLHF. CDR3 in DNA: TGTGCCAGCAGTGAATTCATGGGGCCAGGCCATAATTCACCCCTCCACTTT.

The chain employs TRBV5-4 and TRBJ2-3; D call uncertain. This CDR3 region has 14 residues. Germline-derived CDR1 and CDR2 are SGHNT and YYREEE (reference sequence). Trimming cost V 5 bases and J 4 bases, with 14 bases left between them. CDR3: CASRSRSGPDTQYF. In DNA, the CDR3 is TGTGCCAGCAGGAGTAGATCTGGTCCAGATACGCAGTATTTT.

V usage is TRBV3-1 (or the pseudogene TRBV3-2) and J usage is TRBJ1-5; possibly TRBD1 for D (5 bases). Between the trimmed V and J ends, which lost 5 bases and 5 bases, there was a span of 13 bases. The germline CDR1 and CDR2 sequences are LGHDT and YNNKEL (reference sequence). This CDR3 has 14 amino acids. The CDR3 loop is CASSEDIWHQPQHF. In DNA, the CDR3 is TGTGCCAGCAGCGAGGACATTTGGCATCAGCCCCAGCATTTT.

This clone appeared a few times. The DNA for the CDR3 is TGTGCCAGCAGTCAGACTAGCGGGGGCTGGGATACGCAGTATTTT. Protein sequence: CASSQTSGGWDTQYF. The chain joins TRBV6-5 to TRBJ2-3; 12 bases agree with TRBD2. V shed 5 bases, J shed 6 bases, and the junction held 6 bases outside the gene matches. The CDR3 sequence is 15 residues long. Per the germline V gene, CDR1 is MNHEY and CDR2 is SVGAGI.

The chain combines TRBV10-3 with TRBJ2-1; 8 nucleotides match TRBD2. The V and J ends lost 3 bases and 7 bases, in that order; junction bases with no gene match: 8. Germline loops: CDR1 ENHRY, CDR2 SYGVKD. The CDR3 totals 15 residues. CDR3 residues: CAISEGAGGTNEQFF. CDR3 nucleotide sequence: TGTGCCATCAGTGAAGGGGCGGGGGGAACTAATGAGCAGTTCTTC.

The chain links TRBV10-3 to TRBJ1-6, with D perhaps TRBD1 (5 bases). Per the germline V gene, CDR1 is ENHRY and CDR2 is SYGVKD. This CDR3 has 15 amino acids. V lost 0 bases and J lost 5, with 8 bases in between. CDR3: CAISESGLNNSPLHF. CDR3 sequence (DNA): TGTGCCATCAGTGAGTCGGGGCTCAATAATTCACCCCTCCACTTT.

The chain carries TRBV25-1 and TRBJ1-1; the match to TRBD1 covers 7 bases. CDR1 and CDR2 (germline): MGHDK, SYGVNS. J was trimmed by 4 bases and V by 5 bases; bases with no gene match: 7. The CDR3 loop spans 14 amino acids. The CDR3 DNA sequence: TGTGCCAGCAGTCCCCAGGGGGTTAGCACTGAAGCTTTCTTT. Amino acids: CASSPQGVSTEAFF.

The V gene is TRBV19, the J gene TRBJ1-4, with 11 bases that match TRBD1. Germline V gives CDR1 LNHDA, CDR2 SQIVND (reference sequence). The V and J ends lost 7 bases and 5 bases, in that order; junction bases with no gene match: 12. This CDR3 has 17 residues. This CDR3 is CASTWTGGAINNEKLFF. CDR3 bases: TGTGCCAGTACCTGGACAGGGGGCGCAATTAACAATGAAAAACTGTTTTTT.

This clone was seen a single time. The chain is built from TRBV7-2 and TRBJ1-5; a possible D gene is TRBD1 (5 bases). The CDR3 extends over 14 amino acids. Trimming took off 5 bases at V and 6 bases at J, with 14 bases between the two ends. The germline gives CDR1 SGHTA, CDR2 FQGNSA. CDR3 loop: CASSEKGSGQPQHF. The CDR3 nucleotides are TGTGCCAGCAGCGAAAAGGGGTCCGGTCAGCCCCAGCATTTT.

The chain carries TRBV6-5 and TRBJ1-1; no reliable D call. There are 12 residues in the CDR3. Trimming removed 0 bases at V and 12 bases at J, with 11 bases between. Germline CDR1 reads MNHEY; CDR2 reads SVGAGI. The CDR3 region has the DNA TGTGCCAGCAGTTACTCGGGGAGGGAGACTTTCTTT. Its translation is CASSYSGRETFF.

The V call is TRBV5-6, the J call TRBJ2-6; D unclear. The length of the CDR3 is 14 residues. From germline, CDR1 is SGHDT and CDR2 YYEEEE. Trimming removed 2 bases at V and 1 base at J, with 4 bases between. The CDR3 bases are TGTGCCAGCAGCTTCGGGTCTGGGGCCAACGTCCTGACTTTC. It is translated as CASSFGSGANVLTF.

Written as DNA, the CDR3 is TGTGCCAGCAGCGTATTAGCGGGGGGTAACAATGAGCAGTTCTTC. Translation gives CASSVLAGGNNEQFF. The rearrangement uses TRBV9 and TRBJ2-1; 10 bases fit TRBD2. This CDR3 contains 15 residues. V lost 1 base, J lost 5 bases, and 3 bases stayed unmatched. Germline V CDR1 and CDR2: SGDLS, YYNGEE.

The chain recombines TRBV27 with TRBJ2-1; TRBD1 aligns across 11 bases. This CDR3 has 17 residues. With V trimmed by 6 bases and J by 1 base, 8 bases remained unmatched. The germline V gene has CDR1 MNHEY and CDR2 SMNVEV (reference sequence). CDR3 coding DNA: TGTGCCAGCAGCCGGACAGGGGGCTACGTGTCCTACAATGAGCAGTTCTTC. Amino acid sequence: CASSRTGGYVSYNEQFF.

The chain couples TRBV6-5 to TRBJ1-1, with D possibly TRBD1 on 6 matching bases. The CDR3 is made up of 15 amino acids. CDR1 MNHEY and CDR2 SVGAGI come from the germline V gene. Between the trimmed V and J ends, which lost 10 bases and 1 base, there was a span of 19 bases. The CDR3: CATKGGISENTEAFF. The CDR3 DNA reads TGTGCCACTAAGGGGGGGATCTCGGAGAACACTGAAGCTTTCTTT.

The count of this clone is one. Other nucleotide sequences in the sample specify the same CDR3. The chain is built from TRBV7-7 and TRBJ2-3; possible D gene TRBD1, 5 bases. V was pared by 3 bases and J by 0 bases, with 13 bases between. The CDR3 is 16 amino acids. The germline CDR1 and CDR2 sequences are SSHAT and FNYEAQ (reference sequence). CDR3 nucleotide sequence: TGTGCCAGCAGCTTGGGAAGGGGTGCTAGCACAGATACGCAGTATTTT. The encoded protein is CASSLGRGASTDTQYF.

The chain links TRBV29-1 to TRBJ2-3; 10 nucleotides line up with TRBD2. CDR3 size: 16 residues. CDR1 and CDR2 (germline): SQVTM, ANQGSEA. V trimming: 3 bases; J trimming: 4 bases; junction bases outside the gene matches: 10. The CDR3 DNA sequence: TGCAGCGTTGAGAGCGGGGGGGCCCTCCGTGCAGATACGCAGTATTTT. Translating gives CSVESGGALRADTQYF.

The V gene is TRBV19, the J gene TRBJ1-6; 12 positions agree with TRBD1. The germline V gene has CDR1 LNHDA and CDR2 SQIVND (reference sequence). Losses at the gene ends were 3 bases for V and 10 bases for J; bases not matched to a gene: 4. This CDR3 has 15 residues. The DNA for the CDR3 is TGTGCCAGTAGTATGGGACAGGGGGCCGGCTCACCCCTCCACTTT. This codes for CASSMGQGAGSPLHF.

This chain connects TRBV30 to TRBJ2-7; TRBD1 agrees at 8 bases. V was clipped by 1 base and J by 6 bases; unmatched bases: 5. CDR3 size: 13 residues. The germline V gene encodes CDR1 GTSNPN and CDR2 SVGIG (reference sequence). The CDR3 DNA reads TGTGCCTGGAGTGGGAGACAGGGGCTCGAGCAGTACTTC. Translated: CAWSGRQGLEQYF.

The rearrangement uses TRBV11-2 and TRBJ2-1, with 10 bases fitting TRBD1. The CDR3 loop spans 17 amino acids. Unmatched junction bases numbered 9, after V lost 5 bases and J lost 2 bases. Germline loops: CDR1 SGHAT, CDR2 FQNNGV. The CDR3 here is CASSPGVGQGAYNEQFF. The CDR3 DNA sequence: TGTGCCAGCAGCCCGGGGGTAGGACAGGGGGCCTACAATGAGCAGTTCTTC.

This chain links TRBV5-4 with TRBJ1-1, with D possibly being TRBD1 (6 bases). The germline V gene encodes CDR1 SGHNT and CDR2 YYREEE (reference sequence). Trimming stripped 2 bases from V and 0 bases from J, with 8 bases between. The CDR3 has 14 amino acids. The CDR3 coding sequence is TGTGCCAGCAGCTTACAGGGCATGAACACTGAAGCTTTCTTT. Its protein product is CASSLQGMNTEAFF.